This TCR beta chain emerged from a study of T cells of healthy individuals. Germline CDR1 and CDR2: SGHVS and FQNEAQ. The CDR3 runs 13 residues. V lost 1 base and J 8 bases, leaving 9 bases between the germline ends. This clonotype was detected a few times. TCRdb ran MiXCR on the 5' RACE reads and lists one entry per CDR3 protein. The data hold 63,000 or so distinct CDR3 sequences, with 15% to 20% observed a single time. This TCR derives from a human donor in good health. V and J are TRBV7-8 and TRBJ2-1; D call uncertain. Here the CDR3 DNA reads TGTGCCAGCAGCTTAGGGCACTTGGATGAGCAGTTCTTC. Translation gives CASSLGHLDEQFF.